The 21 T cell receptor beta chains given below trace back to one sample, sequenced in a study of blood T cell repertoires in COVID-19. TCRdb's table, derived via immunoSEQ multiplex PCR, lists solely in-frame clones and lacks some. The repertoire consists of around 60,000 clones, with roughly 90% occurring once and the leading ten covering roughly 1.2%. The material sequenced was peripheral blood. The receptors stem from a man in his 60s with acute or convalescent COVID-19.

The chain employs TRBV27 and TRBJ2-2; D might be TRBD2 (5 bases). Trimming took 8 bases from V and 13 from J, leaving 11 bases between them. CDR1 is MNHEY, CDR2 SMNVEV, per germline (reference sequence). The CDR3 spans 10 residues. DNA of the CDR3: TGTGCCAGCGGGAGAGGAAGGCTGTTTTTT. Translated: CASGRGRLFF.

This clone has only one observation. The chain links TRBV5-6 to TRBJ2-4; the match to TRBD2 covers 7 bases. The CDR3 contains 14 residues. CDR1 is SGHDT and CDR2 is YYEEEE in the germline V gene. The V gene end was trimmed by 0 bases and the J gene end by 8 bases; junction bases not matched to a gene: 5. CDR3 in DNA: TGTGCCAGCAGCTTGGAGGGGAGGGTGCACATTCAGTACTTC. Amino acid sequence: CASSLEGRVHIQYF.

This clone was detected a few times. The gene calls are TRBV5-1 and TRBJ2-7, with 7 bases lining up with TRBD1. Per the germline V gene, CDR1 is SGHRS and CDR2 is YFSETQ. The length of the CDR3 is 15 residues. V dropped 4 bases and J dropped 4; count of bases not matched to a gene: 11. In nucleotides, the CDR3 is TGCGCCAGCAGCCTGATTCTGGGACAGAAATACGAGCAGTACTTC. Translated, it gives CASSLILGQKYEQYF.

This chain joins TRBV2 and TRBJ1-5, with a tentative D call TRBD1 (5 bases). The ends were cut back, 11 bases at V and 4 bases at J, with 15 bases in the middle. Germline CDR1 is SNHLY and CDR2 is FYNNEI. The CDR3 has 13 residues. The DNA for the CDR3 is TGTGCCTGCCGGGACTGGGAAAATCAGCCCCAGCATTTT. Translation: CACRDWENQPQHF.

CDR3 in amino acids: CASSFQGFPSYEQYF. In DNA, the CDR3 is TGTGCCAGCAGCTTTCAGGGCTTTCCATCCTACGAGCAGTACTTC. This rearrangement joins TRBV7-2 to TRBJ2-7; maybe TRBD1 (5 bases). With 3 bases removed from V and 1 base from J, the gap between germline ends came to 13 bases. CDR1 SGHTA and CDR2 FQGNSA come from the germline V gene. This CDR3 comprises 15 residues. Supplemented by reference TRBV7-2 and TRBJ2-7, the full variable domain reads GAGVSQSPSNKVTEKGKDVELRCDPISGHTALYWYRQSLGQGLEFLIYFQGNSAPDKSGLPSDRFSAERTGGSVSTLTIQRTQQEDSAVYLCASSFQGFPSYEQYFGPGTRLTVT.

The chain uses TRBV5-6 and TRBJ1-2, with 7 bases aligning to TRBD1. Germline-derived CDR1 and CDR2 are SGHDT and YYEEEE. This CDR3 spans 15 amino acids. The V and J ends lost 0 bases and 5 bases, in that order; junction bases with no gene match: 7. CDR3 amino acids: CASSLGGQVRYGYTF. The DNA for the CDR3 is TGTGCCAGCAGCTTGGGTGGACAGGTCAGATATGGCTACACCTTC.

The gene calls are TRBV12-5 and TRBJ1-2, with TRBD1 identical over 8 bases. This CDR3 spans 13 amino acids. Germline CDR1 and CDR2: LGHNT and FRNRAP. V was clipped by 2 bases and J by 8 bases; unmatched bases: 4. For the CDR3, the DNA is TGTGCTAGTGGTTTGTCAGGGGGCTACGGCTACACCTTC. Protein product: CASGLSGGYGYTF.

The chain uses TRBV19 and TRBJ1-5; D may be TRBD1 (5 bases). Trimming pared 9 bases from V and 2 bases from J, leaving 14 bases between. Germline CDR1 reads LNHDA; CDR2 reads SQIVND (reference sequence). This CDR3 region has 14 residues. The CDR3 loop is CASAGGAGNQPQHF. In DNA form, the CDR3 reads TGTGCCAGCGCCGGGGGAGCGGGCAATCAGCCCCAGCATTTT.

The chain links TRBV7-2 to TRBJ2-1; 8 positions agree with TRBD1. V shed 3 bases and J 6 bases; nucleotides not matched to a gene: 7. The CDR3 covers 15 residues. CDR1 SGHTA and CDR2 FQGNSA come from the germline V gene. The CDR3 loop reads CASSLNGQGLNEQFF. In nucleotides, the CDR3 is TGTGCCAGCAGCTTGAATGGACAGGGCCTCAATGAGCAGTTCTTC.

J is TRBJ1-1 and V is TRBV2; no clear D gene. CDR1 and CDR2 from the germline V gene are SNHLY and FYNNEI. The V and J ends lost 5 bases and 4 bases respectively, with 11 bases between them. This CDR3 region has 13 residues. The CDR3 DNA reads TGTGCCAGCAGTACCCGAAGCTCCACTGAAGCTTTCTTT. This translates into CASSTRSSTEAFF.

The rearrangement uses TRBV7-2 and TRBJ2-5, with 7 bases aligning to TRBD1. V lost 10 bases and J lost 5; bases outside the gene matches: 10. Germline CDR1 SGHTA, CDR2 FQGNSA. The CDR3 is made up of 13 amino acids. As DNA, the CDR3 is TGTGCCATTGAGGGGGCTAGCAAGGAGACCCAGTACTTC. Amino acids: CAIEGASKETQYF.

The rearrangement joins TRBV21-1 to TRBJ1-1. TRBV21-1 is designated a pseudogene. This CDR3 has 14 amino acids. Here the CDR3 reads CASSPPGKRTEAFF. The CDR3 DNA reads TGTGCCAGCAGCCCCCCGGGTAAGAGGACTGAAGCTTTCTTT.

The chain uses TRBV7-2 and TRBJ1-2; 7 nucleotides match TRBD1. Germline V CDR1 and CDR2: SGHTA, FQGNSA. V gave up 6 bases and J gave up 8 bases; unmatched junction bases: 9. The CDR3 covers 13 residues. The CDR3 region is CASSLMGTAGYTF. The DNA of the CDR3 is TGTGCCAGCAGTTTAATGGGGACAGCCGGCTACACCTTC.

The V and J genes are TRBV3-1 (or the pseudogene TRBV3-2) and TRBJ2-5; 10 nucleotides align to TRBD2. There are 15 residues in the CDR3. After removal of 5 bases from V and 5 bases from J, the junction contained 8 bases not matched to a gene. From germline, CDR1 is LGHDT and CDR2 YNNKEL (reference sequence). CDR3: CASSGGAGGRETQYF. CDR3 in DNA: TGTGCCAGCAGCGGTGGAGCGGGGGGGCGGGAGACCCAGTACTTC.

This clone was counted between two and nine times. The CDR3 spells CASRELRTGASGANVLTF. DNA of the CDR3: TGTGCCAGTAGAGAGCTGCGGACAGGGGCTTCTGGGGCCAACGTCCTGACTTTC. The V call is TRBV19, the J call TRBJ2-6; 9 bases agree with TRBD1. The CDR3 is 18 residues long. The V gene's germline CDR1 is LNHDA and CDR2 SQIVND (reference sequence). Trimming at V came to 6 bases and at J to 1 base, leaving 10 bases not matched to a gene.

This chain joins TRBV18 and TRBJ1-5; D might be TRBD1 (5 bases). V was clipped by 0 bases and J by 4 bases, with 10 bases between them. The CDR3 loop spans 15 amino acids. From germline, CDR1 is KGHSH and CDR2 LQKENI. CDR3: CASSPPGLENQPQHF. CDR3 DNA: TGTGCCAGCTCACCACCGGGACTGGAGAATCAGCCCCAGCATTTT.

V gene TRBV18 combines with J gene TRBJ2-1, with 7 nucleotides matching TRBD2. The CDR3 is made up of 15 amino acids. V lost 2 bases, J lost 7 bases, and 8 bases stayed unmatched. The V gene's germline CDR1 is KGHSH and CDR2 LQKENI. The CDR3 protein is CASSPDAGVRNEQFF. Here the CDR3 DNA reads TGTGCCAGCTCACCAGACGCGGGGGTCCGGAATGAGCAGTTCTTC.

This clone appeared a single time. This rearrangement joins TRBV24-1 to TRBJ2-3; TRBD2 matches at 10 bases. The CDR3 is 18 residues long. Trimming took 2 bases from V and 3 from J; bases not matched to a gene: 10. Germline lookup yields CDR1 KGHDR and CDR2 SFDVKD. Here the CDR3 DNA reads TGTGCCACCAGTGATTCCAAGACAGCGGGGGGGTGGACAGATACGCAGTATTTT. It encodes CATSDSKTAGGWTDTQYF.

The chain uses TRBV24-1 and TRBJ2-5; perhaps TRBD2 as D (6 bases). Trimming stripped 0 bases from V and 5 bases from J, with 12 bases between. Per the germline V gene, CDR1 is KGHDR and CDR2 is SFDVKD. The CDR3 is made up of 15 amino acids. The CDR3 region has the DNA TGTGCCACCAGTGATTTGCAGGAGGGATGGGAGACCCAGTACTTC. This sequence encodes CATSDLQEGWETQYF.

V is TRBV7-2 and J is TRBJ2-1; 11 bases map to TRBD2. The CDR3 length is 15 residues. The germline CDR1 and CDR2 sequences are SGHTA and FQGNSA. V shed 3 bases and J 7 bases; nucleotides not matched to a gene: 5. CDR3 DNA: TGTGCCAGCAGCTTGATTAGCGGGGGGGCGAATGAGCAGTTCTTC. Protein sequence: CASSLISGGANEQFF.

This chain links TRBV27 with TRBJ1-2, with D possibly being TRBD1 (6 bases). The CDR3 is 13 residues long. CDR1 is MNHEY, CDR2 SMNVEV, per germline (reference sequence). Trimming took off 6 bases at V and 5 bases at J, with 13 bases between the two ends. In nucleotides, the CDR3 is TGTGCCAGCAGCGACGGACAGATTTATGGCTACACCTTC. Translation: CASSDGQIYGYTF.